The 21 T cell receptor beta chains below were found in one sample sequenced in a study of OX40 agonist ivuxolimab in advanced cancers. Profiled with immunoSEQ multiplex PCR; TCRdb holds only in-frame clones, not every one. The data hold roughly 70,000 clones, with around 88% observed a single time. The sequencing used CD4+ or CD8+ T cells sorted from blood, collected in a trial of the OX40 agonist ivuxolimab. The origin of the receptors is an adult with an advanced solid tumor such as melanoma, head and neck, liver or kidney cancer.

J is TRBJ2-1 and V is TRBV10-3; 9 positions agree with TRBD2. Germline V gene data show CDR1 as ENHRY and CDR2 as SYGVKD. V lost 0 bases and J lost 6; bases outside the gene matches: 0. This CDR3 is built from 14 residues. This chain's CDR3 is CAISESTSGNEQFF. The CDR3 nucleotides are TGTGCCATCAGTGAGTCGACTAGCGGCAATGAGCAGTTCTTC.

CDR3 DNA sequence: TGTGCCAGCAGCTTGTTCGACGGGGGTGGCTACACCTTC. It encodes CASSLFDGGGYTF. This rearrangement joins TRBV11-3 to TRBJ1-2, with D possibly being TRBD1 (5 bases). Trimming removed 3 bases at V and 7 bases at J, with 12 bases between. The germline CDR1 and CDR2 sequences are SGHNT and YENEEA. The CDR3 covers 13 residues.

CDR3 nucleotide sequence: TGCGCCAGCAGCTTGGCCGGTAAGGGGCGGGATGAAAAACTGTTTTTT. It is translated as CASSLAGKGRDEKLFF. The chain uses TRBV5-1 and TRBJ1-4, with D perhaps matching TRBD1 (5 bases). Germline lookup yields CDR1 SGHRS and CDR2 YFSETQ. Deletions cut 0 bases from V and 6 bases from J, with 15 bases between. CDR3 size: 16 residues.

The CDR3 loop reads CASSWETQYF. DNA for the CDR3: TGTGCCAGCAGCTGGGAGACCCAGTACTTC. The chain combines TRBV7-9 with TRBJ2-5; D uncertain. Trimming left V 4 bases short and J 5 bases short, with 2 bases between. This CDR3 is 10 amino acids long. CDR1 and CDR2 (germline): SEHNR, FQNEAQ (reference sequence). Filled out from reference TRBV7-9 and TRBJ2-5, the complete variable domain reads DTGVSQNPRHKITKRGQNVTFRCDPISEHNRLYWYRQTLGQGPEFLTYFQNEAQLEKSRLLSDRFSAERPKGSFSTLEIQRTEQGDSAMYLCASSWETQYFGPGTRLLVL.

This clone was observed a single time. V gene TRBV2 combines with J gene TRBJ2-1, with a weak D call TRBD1 (5 bases). This CDR3 has 16 residues. V lost 1 base, J lost 0 bases, and 10 bases lay in between. Germline V lookup: CDR1 SNHLY, CDR2 FYNNEI. CDR3 residues: CASSEDQGRSYNEQFF. In DNA form, the CDR3 reads TGTGCCAGCAGTGAAGACCAGGGTCGCTCCTACAATGAGCAGTTCTTC.

This clone showed up just once. The chain has TRBV7-2 and TRBJ1-2; TRBD1 aligns across 10 bases. V shed 5 bases, J shed 5 bases, and the junction held 11 bases outside the gene matches. Germline V gene data show CDR1 as SGHTA and CDR2 as FQGNSA. CDR3 length: 16 residues. This chain's CDR3 is CASSPPRDRGGYGYTF. CDR3 bases: TGTGCCAGCAGCCCCCCCCGGGACAGGGGTGGATATGGCTACACCTTC. Full variable domain (remainder filled in from reference TRBV7-2 and TRBJ1-2): GAGVSQSPSNKVTEKGKDVELRCDPISGHTALYWYRQSLGQGLEFLIYFQGNSAPDKSGLPSDRFSAERTGGSVSTLTIQRTQQEDSAVYLCASSPPRDRGGYGYTFGSGTRLTVV.

V and J are TRBV27 and TRBJ1-4; D unresolved. V lost 5 bases to trimming and J lost 8 bases, with 18 bases between them. Germline lookup yields CDR1 MNHEY and CDR2 SMNVEV (reference sequence). The CDR3 sequence is 15 residues long. CDR3 bases: TGTGCCAGCAGTCCCGATTTCGGGCTAGGGGAAAAACTGTTTTTT. As protein: CASSPDFGLGEKLFF. Full variable domain (missing parts from reference TRBV27 and TRBJ1-4): EAQVTQNPRYLITVTGKKLTVTCSQNMNHEYMSWYRQDPGLGLRQIYYSMNVEVTDKGDVPEGYKVSRKEKRNFPLILESPSPNQTSLYFCASSPDFGLGEKLFFGSGTQLSVL.

This rearrangement joins TRBV2 to TRBJ1-5, with D unclear. Germline CDR1 is SNHLY and CDR2 is FYNNEI. V dropped 2 bases and J dropped 0 bases, with 8 bases sitting between them. The CDR3 has 15 amino acids. This CDR3 reads CASSEIGGSNQPQHF. The CDR3 DNA reads as TGTGCCAGCAGTGAAATAGGCGGTAGCAATCAGCCCCAGCATTTT.

The table lists this clone with a few counts. The chain links TRBV19 to TRBJ1-5; tentatively, D is TRBD1 (6 bases). CDR3 length: 13 amino acids. The ends were cut back, 3 bases at V and 4 bases at J, with 7 bases in the middle. CDR1 and CDR2 (germline): LNHDA, SQIVND (reference sequence). The chain's CDR3 is CASSMDRNQPQHF. CDR3 DNA: TGTGCCAGTAGTATGGACAGAAATCAGCCCCAGCATTTT.

The chain is built from TRBV19 and TRBJ2-1, with D possibly matching TRBD1 (8 bases). Trimming shortened V by 7 bases and J by 9 bases, and 19 bases separated the two germline ends. The V gene's germline CDR1 is LNHDA and CDR2 SQIVND (reference sequence). The CDR3 length is 14 residues. CDR3 amino acids: CASMWSGGGGEQFF. The CDR3, as DNA: TGTGCCAGTATGTGGTCAGGGGGCGGGGGTGAGCAGTTCTTC.

This chain connects TRBV5-1 to TRBJ1-1, with D perhaps matching TRBD1 (5 bases). The germline CDR1 and CDR2 sequences are SGHRS and YFSETQ. Trimming cost V 0 bases and J 1 base, with 10 bases left between them. The CDR3 loop spans 15 amino acids. The CDR3 spells CASSLGQQANTEAFF. In nucleotides, the CDR3 is TGCGCCAGCAGCTTGGGACAGCAAGCGAACACTGAAGCTTTCTTT. Using reference TRBV5-1 and TRBJ1-1 for the parts outside the CDR3, the full variable domain is KAGVTQTPRYLIKTRGQQVTLSCSPISGHRSVSWYQQTPGQGLQFLFEYFSETQRNKGNFPGRFSGRQFSNSRSEMNVSTLELGDSALYLCASSLGQQANTEAFFGQGTRLTVV.

The chain combines TRBV5-1 with TRBJ2-7; D possibly uses TRBD1 or TRBD2 (5 bases each). Germline CDR1 reads SGHRS; CDR2 reads YFSETQ. This CDR3 region has 15 residues. V lost 5 bases to trimming and J lost 3 bases, with 18 bases between them. The CDR3 DNA reads as TGCGCCAGCAGTCCCGGGACCCCAGTCGGCTACGAGCAGTACTTC. Amino acids: CASSPGTPVGYEQYF.

The V and J genes are TRBV11-2 and TRBJ2-6, with a possible D match to TRBD1 (5 bases). Germline CDR1 is SGHAT and CDR2 is FQNNGV. The CDR3 runs to 15 residues. The V end lost 2 bases, the J end lost 0 bases, and 5 bases lay between the germline ends. Here the CDR3 DNA reads TGTGCCAGCAGCTTACAGGGCTCTGGGGCCAACGTCCTGACTTTC. Translating it yields CASSLQGSGANVLTF.

This clone appeared a single time. The V call is TRBV6-1, the J call TRBJ1-5, with a weak D call TRBD1 (5 bases). Trimming took off 6 bases at V and 5 bases at J, with 8 bases between the two ends. The CDR3 has 12 amino acids. The germline CDR1 and CDR2 sequences are MNHNS and SASEGT. The CDR3 sequence: CASSWGDQPQHF. The DNA of the CDR3 is TGTGCCAGCAGCTGGGGGGATCAGCCCCAGCATTTT.

V is TRBV5-6 and J is TRBJ1-5; TRBD1 matches 9 bases. Per germline, CDR1 SGHDT and CDR2 YYEEEE. This CDR3 region has 15 residues. J lost 4 bases, V lost 2 bases, and 4 bases had no gene match. CDR3 sequence (DNA): TGTGCCAGCAGCTTAAGGGACAGGGCGAATCAGCCCCAGCATTTT. This translates into CASSLRDRANQPQHF.

The chain has TRBV5-1 and TRBJ1-6, with 10 bases aligning to TRBD1. CDR3 size: 16 residues. With 3 bases clipped from V and 6 bases from J, the junction kept 6 bases outside the gene matches. Germline lookup yields CDR1 SGHRS and CDR2 YFSETQ. The CDR3 nucleotides are TGCGCCAGCAGCTCACGGGACAGGGGCGGTAATTCACCCCTCCACTTT. This gives the protein CASSSRDRGGNSPLHF.

This clone showed up just a few times. V is TRBV4-2 and J is TRBJ2-5, with TRBD2 matching over 11 bases. V gave up 4 bases and J gave up 1 base; unmatched junction bases: 2. From germline, CDR1 is LGHNA and CDR2 YNFKEQ. This CDR3 has 15 amino acids. The CDR3 coding sequence is TGTGCCAGCAGCCCTAGCGGGGGGTTCCAAGAGACCCAGTACTTC. It is translated as CASSPSGGFQETQYF.

The genes are TRBV2 and TRBJ1-3; D uncertain. This CDR3 contains 14 residues. The V end was cut by 6 bases, the J end by 0 bases, with 9 bases between. In germline, CDR1 is SNHLY, CDR2 FYNNEI. CDR3 bases: TGTGCCAGCAGGGTGATTAGCTCTGGAAACACCATATATTTT. This translates into CASRVISSGNTIYF.

This sequence joins TRBV10-3 and TRBJ2-1; D unresolved. The CDR3 contains 15 residues. The V end lost 0 bases, the J end lost 2 bases, and 8 bases lay between the germline ends. Germline V gene sequence: CDR1 ENHRY, CDR2 SYGVKD. The CDR3 nucleotides are TGTGCCATCAGTGAGTCGGGCTTCACCTACAATGAGCAGTTCTTC. It yields the protein CAISESGFTYNEQFF.

The genes are TRBV6-1 and TRBJ1-1; 7 positions match TRBD1. Trimming took 7 bases from V and 0 from J; bases not matched to a gene: 8. Germline V gene lookup returns CDR1 MNHNS and CDR2 SASEGT. This CDR3 has 15 amino acids. The CDR3 loop reads CASTSGQSLNTEAFF. DNA of the CDR3: TGTGCCAGCACCTCGGGACAGTCCTTGAACACTGAAGCTTTCTTT.

The J gene is TRBJ1-2, the V gene TRBV7-8; D remains unclear. The CDR3 length is 13 residues. Germline CDR1 reads SGHVS; CDR2 reads FQNEAQ. The V gene lost 4 bases and the J gene lost 4 bases, with 10 bases spanning the gap. The CDR3 DNA follows: TGTGCCAGCAGCTCAGGTGTCGCCTATGGCTACACCTTC. As protein: CASSSGVAYGYTF.